The entry that follows covers one TCR beta chain sequence. This clonotype was recorded at least ten times. Its antigen target is currently unknown. No much larger clone exists at a distance of one base, and base qualities are not known. The sample's treatment or condition label, in plain terms: live attenuated yellow fever vaccine strain. Two biological replicates of bulk PBMCs were collected at each blood-draw timepoint. A standard Ficoll-Paque protocol was used to isolate PBMCs from peripheral blood. RNA was extracted with TriZol from bulk PBMCs, CD4 and CD8 fractions, and dextramer-positive and dextramer-negative fractions. The data are from a study of T cells after yellow fever vaccination (dated by TCRdb to the late 2010s). Some background on the complete study: The SMART-Seq v4 Ultra Low Input RNA kit was used to prepare libraries from fractions with low cell numbers. Blood samples were taken at several timepoints before and after primary and secondary immunization, and bulk PBMC replicates and cell subsets were isolated. Two healthy male donors, one aged 18 to 29 and one aged 30 to 40 years, made up the cohort. To track T-cell clones before and after primary and booster YFV17D yellow fever vaccination, bulk TCR alpha and beta repertoires were sequenced longitudinally.

The investigation overall reported the following: Computational filtering was required because FACS-sorted repertoires could contain abundant contaminating clonotypes from the bulk population. Compared with the primary T-cell response, the secondary T-cell response was weaker but faster, peaking on day 5 rather than day 15. A small share of clonotypes occurred in both CD4 and CD8 compartments, likely arising from convergent recombination. Because the study included only a couple of donors, the extent to which the findings can be generalized is limited. After the booster, most clones that had expanded after primary vaccination were detected again (around 97% of CD4 and 88% of CD8), suggesting broad maintenance of memory.

TCR cDNA was synthesized by 5'RACE template switching, through which a universal primer site and unique molecular identifiers were introduced. Priming of cDNA synthesis was performed from both the TCR alpha and TCR beta constant segments. Libraries were amplified in two PCR steps, with sample barcodes and sequencing adapters added in the second step. Sequencing of libraries was performed on Illumina HiSeq 2500 (2x100 bp) or NovaSeq (2x150 bp). As for the authors' bioinformatics: Reads were demultiplexed and collapsed into UMI consensus sequences with MIGEC, and V(D)J alignment was performed with MiXCR. Using edgeR on replicate PBMC samples, clonotypes were called vaccine-responding if FDR was below 0.01 and the log2 fold change was above 5 up to day 15. Each bulk clonotype received a CD4 or CD8 identity based on whether the sequenced CD4 or CD8 repertoire contained that clonotype at higher abundance. The public reads were reprocessed in TCRdb via fastp at Q25 and MiXCR, keeping in-frame beta chains. CDR3 protein sequences are deduplicated, and each keeps its most common genes and DNA. TCRdb, not the authors, supplied the V and J calls. Present in this sample are around 590,000 distinct CDR3 sequences, 9% to 15% of which were seen just once. The biggest ten clones account for more than 12% of the sample.

Sequenced material: PBMCs, taken on the day of the yellow fever booster vaccination. The TCR sequence derives from a man aged 25-45 years who received the YFV17D yellow fever vaccine.

Here the CDR3 is given as CASSQTTRREQYF. The nucleotide sequence is TGCGCCAGCAGCCAAACGACCCGCCGGGAGCAGTACTTC. The chain employs TRBV5-1 and TRBJ2-7, with the D gene not confidently named. For CDR1 and CDR2, the germline V gene lists SGHRS and YFSETQ. The trim is 4 bases for V and 7 bases for J, with a gap of 15 bases between the germline ends. Inclusive of the bounding cysteine and phenylalanine, the CDR3 is 13 residues long. The DNA shown is the 39-base CDR3, in frame from base 1.